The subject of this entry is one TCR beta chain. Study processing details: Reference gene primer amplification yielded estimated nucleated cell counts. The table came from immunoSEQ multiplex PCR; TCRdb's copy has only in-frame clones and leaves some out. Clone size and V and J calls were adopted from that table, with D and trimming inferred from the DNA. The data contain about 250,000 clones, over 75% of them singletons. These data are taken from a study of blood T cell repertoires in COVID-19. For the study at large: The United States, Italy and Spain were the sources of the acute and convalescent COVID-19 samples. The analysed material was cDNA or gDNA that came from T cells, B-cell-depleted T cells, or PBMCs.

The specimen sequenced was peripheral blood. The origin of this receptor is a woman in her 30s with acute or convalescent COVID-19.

The CDR3 DNA reads as TGTGCCAGCAGCGGTATTAAACAGGGACCCTATGGCTACACCTTC. Residues: CASSGIKQGPYGYTF. The rearrangement uses TRBV9 and TRBJ1-2; tentatively, D is TRBD1 (6 bases). CDR1 is SGDLS and CDR2 is YYNGEE in the germline V gene. The CDR3 is 15 residues long. Trimming took 3 bases from V and 4 from J, leaving 16 bases between them.